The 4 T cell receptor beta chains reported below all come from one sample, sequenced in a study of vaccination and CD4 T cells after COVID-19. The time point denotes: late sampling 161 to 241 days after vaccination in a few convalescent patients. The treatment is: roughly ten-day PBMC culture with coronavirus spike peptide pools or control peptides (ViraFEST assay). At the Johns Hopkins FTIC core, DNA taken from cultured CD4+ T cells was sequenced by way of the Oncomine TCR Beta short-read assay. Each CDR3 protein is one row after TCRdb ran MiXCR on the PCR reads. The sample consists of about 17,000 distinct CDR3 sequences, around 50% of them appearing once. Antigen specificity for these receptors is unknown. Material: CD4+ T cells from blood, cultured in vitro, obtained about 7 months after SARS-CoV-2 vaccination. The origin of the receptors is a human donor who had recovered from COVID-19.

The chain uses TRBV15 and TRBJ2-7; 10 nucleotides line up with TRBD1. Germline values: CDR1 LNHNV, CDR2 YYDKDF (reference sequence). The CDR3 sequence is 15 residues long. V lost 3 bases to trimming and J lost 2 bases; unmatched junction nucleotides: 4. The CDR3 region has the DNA TGTGCCACCAGCAGCGACAGGGGGCGGACCTACGAGCAGTACTTC. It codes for CATSSDRGRTYEQYF.

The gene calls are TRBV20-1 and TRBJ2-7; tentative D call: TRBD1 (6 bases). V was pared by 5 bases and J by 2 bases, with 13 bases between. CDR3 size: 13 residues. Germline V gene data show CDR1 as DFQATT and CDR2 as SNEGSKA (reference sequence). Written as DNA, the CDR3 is TGCAGTGCTTATCGGGACACAGCCTACGAGCAGTACTTC. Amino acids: CSAYRDTAYEQYF.

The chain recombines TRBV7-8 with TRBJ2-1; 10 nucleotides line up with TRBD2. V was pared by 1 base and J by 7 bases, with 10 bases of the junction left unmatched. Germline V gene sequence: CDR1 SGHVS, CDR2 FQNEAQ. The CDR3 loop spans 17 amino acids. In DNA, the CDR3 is TGTGCCAGCAGCTTAGGGGGGGGAGCGGGGGGGGGAAATGAGCAGTTCTTC. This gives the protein CASSLGGGAGGGNEQFF.

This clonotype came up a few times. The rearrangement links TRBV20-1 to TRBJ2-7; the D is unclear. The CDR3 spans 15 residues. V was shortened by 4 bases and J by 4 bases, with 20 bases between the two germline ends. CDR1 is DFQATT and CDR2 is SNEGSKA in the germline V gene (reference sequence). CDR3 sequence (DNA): TGCAGTGCTACAAAATCCGTTAGCCCCGCTTACGAGCAGTACTTC. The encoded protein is CSATKSVSPAYEQYF.